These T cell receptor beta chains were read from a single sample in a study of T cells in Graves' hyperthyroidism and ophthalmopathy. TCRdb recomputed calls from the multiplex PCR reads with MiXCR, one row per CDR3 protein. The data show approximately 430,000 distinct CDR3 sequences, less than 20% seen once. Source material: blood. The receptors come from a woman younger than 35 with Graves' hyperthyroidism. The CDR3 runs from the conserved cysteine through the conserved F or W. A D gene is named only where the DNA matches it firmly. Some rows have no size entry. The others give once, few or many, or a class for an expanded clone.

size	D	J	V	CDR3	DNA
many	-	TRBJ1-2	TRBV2	CASRLDGNSGYTF	TGTGCCAGTCGACTAGACGGGAACTCTGGCTACACCTTC
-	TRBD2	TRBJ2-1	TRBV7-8	CASSLIGAGEGEQFF	TGTGCCAGCAGCTTGATCGGGGCGGGAGAGGGTGAGCAGTTCTTC
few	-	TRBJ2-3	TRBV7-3	CASSPGRGGTDTQYF	TGTGCCAGCAGCCCGGGGAGGGGGGGCACAGATACGCAGTATTTT
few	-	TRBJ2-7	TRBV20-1	CSARPGHQSEQYF	TGCAGTGCTAGGCCGGGCCACCAGAGCGAGCAGTACTTC
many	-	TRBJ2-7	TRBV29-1	CSVEDGNYEQYF	TGCAGCGTTGAAGATGGCAACTACGAGCAGTACTTC
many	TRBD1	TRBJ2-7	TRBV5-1	CASSSRTGGFGEQYF	TGCGCCAGCAGCTCTCGGACAGGGGGCTTCGGCGAGCAGTACTTC
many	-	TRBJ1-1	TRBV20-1	CSARGRAEEAFF	TGCAGTGCTAGAGGGCGAGCGGAGGAAGCTTTCTTT
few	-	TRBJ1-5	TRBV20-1	CSARTEPNQPQHF	TGCAGTGCGAGGACAGAACCAAATCAGCCCCAGCATTTT
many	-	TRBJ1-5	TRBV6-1	CASSRSSNQPQHF	TGTGCCAGCAGCCGCAGTAGCAATCAGCCCCAGCATTTT
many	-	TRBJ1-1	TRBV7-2	CASSFGTDLPRTEAFF	TGTGCCAGCAGCTTCGGGACTGACCTCCCGAGGACTGAAGCTTTCTTT
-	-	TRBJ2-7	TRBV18	CASSPQGPGGDEQYF	TGTGCCAGCTCACCACAAGGACCCGGGGGAGACGAGCAGTACTTC
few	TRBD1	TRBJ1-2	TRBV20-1	CSAFTGTGIFYGYTF	TGCAGTGCTTTCACCGGGACAGGGATTTTCTATGGCTACACCTTC
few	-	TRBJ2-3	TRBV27	CASSLSRPTDTQYF	TGTGCCAGCAGTTTAAGTAGACCCACAGATACGCAGTATTTT
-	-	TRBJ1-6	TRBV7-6	CASSLAIPGPLHF	TGTGCCAGCAGCTTAGCTATCCCAGGACCCCTCCACTTT
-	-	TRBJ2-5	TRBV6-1	CASRNGFGTQYF	TGTGCCAGCAGAAATGGGTTTGGGACCCAGTACTTC
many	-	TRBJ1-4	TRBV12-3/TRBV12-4	CASSLGGLNEKLFF	TGTGCCAGCAGTTTGGGTGGACTTAATGAAAAACTGTTTTTT
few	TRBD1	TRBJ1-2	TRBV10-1	CASSDEGALGYTF	TGCGCCAGCAGTGATGAGGGGGCGCTTGGCTACACCTTC
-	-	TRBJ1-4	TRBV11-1	CASNGGDPNEKLFF	TGTGCCAGCAACGGAGGGGATCCTAATGAAAAACTGTTTTTT
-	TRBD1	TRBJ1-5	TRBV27	CASSPRQGMGNQPQHF	TGTGCCAGCAGTCCCAGACAGGGGATGGGCAATCAGCCCCAGCATTTT
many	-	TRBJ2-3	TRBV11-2	CASSFSLGDTQYF	TGTGCCAGCAGCTTCAGCCTAGGAGATACGCAGTATTTT
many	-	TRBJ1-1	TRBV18	CASSPPNFGAVGPFF	TGTGCCAGCTCACCACCTAATTTCGGGGCCGTGGGGCCTTTCTTT
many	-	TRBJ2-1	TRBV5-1	CASSLKGLRGQFF	TGCGCCAGCAGCTTGAAGGGTCTTCGAGGGCAGTTCTTC
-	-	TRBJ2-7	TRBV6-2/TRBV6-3	CASSYYYLRGDEQYF	TGTGCCAGCAGTTACTACTACCTGCGGGGAGACGAGCAGTACTTC
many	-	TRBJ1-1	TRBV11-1	CASSPRAGTNTEAFF	TGTGCCAGCAGCCCTCGGGCTGGGACGAACACTGAAGCTTTCTTT
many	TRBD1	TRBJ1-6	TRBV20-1	CSARDQRTGNSPLHF	TGCAGTGCTAGAGATCAGAGGACAGGGAATTCACCCCTCCACTTT
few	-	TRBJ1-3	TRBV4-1	CASSQGDTYSGNTIYF	TGCGCCAGCAGCCAAGGAGACACCTACTCTGGAAACACCATATATTTT
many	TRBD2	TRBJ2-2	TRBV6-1	CASSPPGTSVFGNTGELFF	TGTGCCAGCAGTCCTCCCGGGACTAGCGTCTTTGGTAACACCGGGGAGCTGTTTTTT
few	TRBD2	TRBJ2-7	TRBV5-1	CASSLAGGRAGEQYF	TGCGCCAGCAGCTTGGCTGGCGGGAGGGCGGGCGAGCAGTACTTC
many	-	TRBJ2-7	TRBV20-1	CSARSPSGVDEQYF	TGCAGTGCTAGATCCCCTTCGGGTGTCGACGAGCAGTACTTC
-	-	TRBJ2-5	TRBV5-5	CASSFFQGRGETQYF	TGTGCCAGCAGCTTTTTCCAGGGGCGGGGAGAGACCCAGTACTTC
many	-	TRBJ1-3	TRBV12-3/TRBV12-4	CASSYLGASGNTIYF	TGTGCCAGCAGTTATTTAGGGGCCTCTGGAAACACCATATATTTT
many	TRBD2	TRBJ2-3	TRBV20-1	CSARVRLAGGPVHTDTQYF	TGCAGTGCTAGAGTCCGGCTAGCGGGAGGCCCAGTGCACACAGATACGCAGTATTTT
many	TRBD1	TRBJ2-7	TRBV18	CASSLKPGQGKYEQYF	TGTGCCAGCTCACTAAAACCGGGACAGGGAAAATACGAGCAGTACTTC
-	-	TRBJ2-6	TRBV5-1	CASSLGGWAGANVLTF	TGCGCCAGCAGCTTGGGGGGATGGGCTGGGGCCAACGTCCTGACTTTC
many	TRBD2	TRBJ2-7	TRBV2	CASSERRLADTYEQYF	TGTGCCAGCAGTGAACGTAGGCTAGCGGACACCTACGAGCAGTACTTC
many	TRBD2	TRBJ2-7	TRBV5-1	CASSILAGVSYEQYF	TGCGCCAGCAGCATACTAGCGGGAGTCTCCTACGAGCAGTACTTC
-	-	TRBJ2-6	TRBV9	CASSVDLRWGANVLTF	TGTGCCAGCAGCGTAGATCTTAGGTGGGGGGCCAACGTCCTGACTTTC
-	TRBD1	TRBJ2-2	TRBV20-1	CSAIPRDRGDTGELFF	TGCAGTGCTATCCCCCGGGACAGGGGAGACACCGGGGAGCTGTTTTTT
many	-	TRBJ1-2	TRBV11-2	CASSLDSAALDGYTF	TGTGCCAGCAGCTTAGATTCGGCGGCCCTAGATGGCTACACCTTC
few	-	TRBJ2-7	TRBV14	CASSHPGTIPQGAQYF	TGTGCCAGCAGCCACCCCGGGACAATCCCACAAGGCGCGCAGTACTTC
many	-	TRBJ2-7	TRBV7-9	CASIGDRTNYEQYF	TGTGCCAGCATCGGTGACAGGACTAACTACGAGCAGTACTTC
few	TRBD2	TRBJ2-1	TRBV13	CASSSGRRSGEQFF	TGTGCCAGCTCTAGCGGGAGAAGATCCGGTGAGCAGTTCTTC
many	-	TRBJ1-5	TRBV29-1	CRSPPQGGNQPQHF	TGCAGGTCGCCCCCTCAGGGCGGCAATCAGCCCCAGCATTTT
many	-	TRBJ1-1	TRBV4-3	CASSHRGEAFF	TGCGCCAGCAGCCACCGGGGAGAAGCTTTCTTT
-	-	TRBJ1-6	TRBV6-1	CASSGIPREGSPLHF	TGTGCCAGCAGTGGGATCCCTAGGGAAGGGTCACCCCTCCACTTT
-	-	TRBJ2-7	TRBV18	CASSSPLGPNYEQYF	TGTGCCAGCAGTTCGCCCCTCGGACCGAACTACGAGCAGTACTTC
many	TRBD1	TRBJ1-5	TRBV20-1	CSARDDREYQPQHF	TGCAGTGCTAGAGATGACAGGGAATATCAGCCCCAGCATTTT
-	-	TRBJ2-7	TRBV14	CASSPYRSYEQYF	TGTGCCAGCAGCCCATACCGCAGTTACGAGCAGTACTTC
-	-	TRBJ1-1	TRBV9	CASSVRGNTEAFF	TGTGCCAGCAGCGTAAGGGGGAACACTGAAGCTTTCTTT
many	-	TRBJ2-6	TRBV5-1	CASSFVESSGANVLTF	TGCGCCAGCAGCTTCGTCGAATCATCTGGGGCCAACGTCCTGACTTTC
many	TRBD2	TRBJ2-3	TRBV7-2	CASSPGTSGGATDTQYF	TGTGCCAGCAGCCCCGGGACTAGCGGGGGGGCAACAGATACGCAGTATTTT
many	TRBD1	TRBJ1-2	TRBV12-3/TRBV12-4	CASSSTGTGPKGTPNYGYTF	TGTGCCAGCAGTTCCACCGGGACAGGGCCTAAGGGCACACCTAACTATGGCTACACCTTC
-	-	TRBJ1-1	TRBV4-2	CASSQDPGAITEAFF	TGTGCCAGCAGCCAAGATCCAGGGGCAATCACTGAAGCTTTCTTT
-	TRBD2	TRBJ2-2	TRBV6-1	CASSITSGRALTGELFF	TGTGCCAGCAGTATAACTAGCGGGAGGGCCCTCACCGGGGAGCTGTTTTTT
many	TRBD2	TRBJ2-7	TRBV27	CASSLGGSSEQYF	TGTGCCAGCAGTTTGGGCGGGAGTAGCGAGCAGTACTTC
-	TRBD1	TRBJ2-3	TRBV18	CASSQGQGASSTDTRYF	TGTGCCAGCTCGCAGGGACAGGGAGCCTCTAGCACAGATACGCGGTATTTT
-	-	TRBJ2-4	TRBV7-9	CASSLVGGGGAKNIQYF	TGTGCCAGCAGCTTAGTAGGGGGTGGGGGAGCCAAAAACATTCAGTACTTC